The 25 T cell receptor beta chains presented below share a single source sample, sequenced in a study of cytomegalovirus exposure and HLA in healthy donors. Primers for the PCR totalled 60 Vbeta and 13 Jbeta. TCRdb's copy holds only in-frame clones and misses some; the assay was immunoSEQ multiplex PCR. Counted here are roughly 77,000 clones, about 78% occurring once; the ten biggest clones make up about 12%. Sequenced material: PBMCs. The origin of the receptors is a woman aged 40 to 50 in good health and CMV-seropositive.

The chain employs TRBV2 and TRBJ1-1, with D unresolved. Germline-derived CDR1 and CDR2 are SNHLY and FYNNEI. Trimming cost V 4 bases and J 1 base, with 10 bases left between them. The CDR3 sequence is 14 residues long. In DNA, the CDR3 is TGTGCCAGCAGTGCCAGGAGGGAGAACACTGAAGCTTTCTTT. Translating it yields CASSARRENTEAFF.

The chain joins TRBV19 to TRBJ1-6; D remains ambiguous. Trimming took off 2 bases at V and 7 bases at J, with 9 bases between the two ends. This CDR3 region has 14 residues. Germline V gene data show CDR1 as LNHDA and CDR2 as SQIVND (reference sequence). The DNA for the CDR3 is TGTGCCAGTAGTATATCAGGTGGCAATTCACCCCTCCACTTT. Its translation: CASSISGGNSPLHF.

The chain uses TRBV11-3 and TRBJ1-1; tentatively, D is TRBD1 (6 bases). V was trimmed by 5 bases and J by 7 bases, leaving 17 bases between them. The CDR3 length is 14 residues. Germline V gives CDR1 SGHNT, CDR2 YENEEA. CDR3 residues: CASSEQTGPREAFF. CDR3 DNA: TGTGCCAGCAGCGAGCAGACAGGACCACGTGAAGCTTTCTTT.

The chain links TRBV5-1 to TRBJ2-2; 8 nucleotides align to TRBD2. Per the germline V gene, CDR1 is SGHRS and CDR2 is YFSETQ. Trimming took 5 bases from V and 5 from J; bases not matched to a gene: 8. The CDR3 runs 15 residues. Here the CDR3 DNA reads TGCGCCAGCAGGCCAGCGGGGGTCGGGACCGGGGAGCTGTTTTTT. This codes for CASRPAGVGTGELFF.

The gene calls are TRBV2 and TRBJ2-7, with D possibly TRBD2 on 6 matching bases. The length of the CDR3 is 14 residues. Trimming took off 6 bases at V and 2 bases at J, with 14 bases between the two ends. Germline CDR1 and CDR2: SNHLY and FYNNEI. CDR3 in DNA: TGTGCCAGCAGGGTCTTTAGCGGTGCCTACGAGCAGTACTTC. This codes for CASRVFSGAYEQYF.

This chain uses TRBV6-5 with TRBJ2-5; 10 bases are shared with TRBD1. Trimming cost V 2 bases and J 9 bases; bases outside gene matches: 3. The CDR3 sequence is 13 residues long. Germline CDR1 is MNHEY and CDR2 is SVGAGI. CDR3 protein: CASSYTGQGSQYF. The CDR3, as DNA: TGTGCCAGCAGTTACACGGGACAGGGGTCCCAGTACTTC.

V gene TRBV5-1 combines with J gene TRBJ1-4, with D unresolved. From germline, CDR1 is SGHRS and CDR2 YFSETQ. Trimming took 4 bases from V and 7 from J, leaving 11 bases between them. The CDR3 has 13 residues. The CDR3 DNA sequence: TGCGCCAGCAGCCCTTCCCTCAGTGAAAAACTGTTTTTT. It specifies CASSPSLSEKLFF. Using reference TRBV5-1 and TRBJ1-4 for the parts outside the CDR3, the full variable domain is KAGVTQTPRYLIKTRGQQVTLSCSPISGHRSVSWYQQTPGQGLQFLFEYFSETQRNKGNFPGRFSGRQFSNSRSEMNVSTLELGDSALYLCASSPSLSEKLFFGSGTQLSVL.

The chain recombines TRBV7-2 with TRBJ2-3; perhaps TRBD2 as D (6 bases). The CDR3 covers 14 residues. CDR1 and CDR2 (germline): SGHTA, FQGNSA. V lost 5 bases and J 3 bases, leaving 12 bases between the germline ends. In nucleotides, the CDR3 is TGTGCCAGCAGCGTCGAGGGGAGGACAGATACGCAGTATTTT. Its translation is CASSVEGRTDTQYF. The full variable domain, with the rest looked up from reference TRBV7-2 and TRBJ2-3, is GAGVSQSPSNKVTEKGKDVELRCDPISGHTALYWYRQSLGQGLEFLIYFQGNSAPDKSGLPSDRFSAERTGGSVSTLTIQRTQQEDSAVYLCASSVEGRTDTQYFGPGTRLTVL.

The rearrangement links TRBV4-1 to TRBJ2-1; no definite D call. CDR3 size: 15 residues. CDR1 MGHRA and CDR2 YSYEKL come from the germline V gene. Between the trimmed V and J ends, which lost 0 bases and 0 bases, there was a span of 6 bases. CDR3 nucleotides: TGCGCCAGCAGCCAAGATCGTAGCTCCTACAATGAGCAGTTCTTC. Residues: CASSQDRSSYNEQFF.

This chain joins TRBV5-1 and TRBJ2-5, with D perhaps matching TRBD2 (7 bases). This CDR3 contains 14 residues. Trimming shortened V by 4 bases and J by 5 bases, and 15 bases separated the two germline ends. In germline, CDR1 is SGHRS, CDR2 YFSETQ. DNA for the CDR3: TGCGCCAGCAGCCCCGACGGGGGGCGTGAGACCCAGTACTTC. This encodes CASSPDGGRETQYF.

This chain joins TRBV2 and TRBJ2-3; 7 bases are a match to TRBD2. Germline CDR1 SNHLY, CDR2 FYNNEI. This CDR3 is built from 13 residues. J was trimmed by 6 bases and V by 8 bases; bases with no gene match: 8. The CDR3 reads CASGLGEGDTQYF. Here the CDR3 DNA reads TGTGCCAGCGGACTTGGGGAGGGGGATACGCAGTATTTT. Complete variable domain (other parts from reference TRBV2 and TRBJ2-3): EPEVTQTPSHQVTQMGQEVILRCVPISNHLYFYWYRQILGQKVEFLVSFYNNEISEKSEIFDDQFSVERPDGSNFTLKIRSTKLEDSAMYFCASGLGEGDTQYFGPGTRLTVL.

This chain joins TRBV18 and TRBJ2-1; 9 bases match TRBD2. CDR1 and CDR2 (germline): KGHSH, LQKENI. Trimming took 0 bases from V and 7 from J; bases not matched to a gene: 7. CDR3 length equals 16 residues. CDR3 sequence (DNA): TGTGCCAGCTCACCACCGGGCGCGGGGGGGATGAATGAGCAGTTCTTC. Amino acids: CASSPPGAGGMNEQFF. Full variable domain (outside the CDR3, taken from reference TRBV18 and TRBJ2-1): NAGVMQNPRHLVRRRGQEARLRCSPMKGHSHVYWYRQLPEEGLKFMVYLQKENIIDESGMPKERFSAEFPKEGPSILRIQQVVRGDSAAYFCASSPPGAGGMNEQFFGPGTRLTVL.

The J gene is TRBJ2-3, the V gene TRBV7-7, with D unclear. This CDR3 has 16 amino acids. Trimming stripped 1 base from V and 2 bases from J, with 13 bases between. The germline CDR1 and CDR2 sequences are SSHAT and FNYEAQ (reference sequence). Here the CDR3 reads CASSLGRSRYTDTQYF. CDR3 sequence (DNA): TGTGCCAGCAGCTTAGGCCGGTCGCGGTACACAGATACGCAGTATTTT.

This chain connects TRBV5-6 to TRBJ1-2, with D unclear. V was shortened by 6 bases and J by 0 bases, with 18 bases between the two germline ends. Germline V gives CDR1 SGHDT, CDR2 YYEEEE. The CDR3 has 16 residues. Written as DNA, the CDR3 is TGTGCCAGCATCCTTGGCGGCAGTCCCTCTAACTATGGCTACACCTTC. Translated: CASILGGSPSNYGYTF.

The V call is TRBV2, the J call TRBJ1-2; tentatively, D is TRBD1 (5 bases). CDR1 SNHLY and CDR2 FYNNEI come from the germline V gene. Trimming pared 7 bases from V and 4 bases from J, leaving 10 bases between. The CDR3 is 12 amino acids. The CDR3 loop is CASTTGFYGYTF. In nucleotides, the CDR3 is TGTGCCAGCACCACAGGCTTCTATGGCTACACCTTC.

The rearrangement links TRBV9 to TRBJ2-3; 7 bases match TRBD2. This CDR3 contains 16 residues. Per germline, CDR1 SGDLS and CDR2 YYNGEE. Trimming at V came to 4 bases and at J to 3 bases, leaving 11 bases not matched to a gene. The CDR3 protein is CASSSQGASGTDTQYF. The CDR3 DNA reads TGTGCCAGCAGCTCCCAAGGGGCTAGCGGAACAGATACGCAGTATTTT.

This chain connects TRBV2 to TRBJ2-2; D is perhaps TRBD2 (6 bases). In germline, CDR1 is SNHLY, CDR2 FYNNEI. The CDR3 is 16 amino acids. The V gene lost 4 bases and the J gene lost 2 bases, with 14 bases spanning the gap. The CDR3 spells CASSGRGQGNTGELFF. In nucleotides, the CDR3 is TGTGCCAGCAGTGGGCGGGGCCAGGGTAACACCGGGGAGCTGTTTTTT.

The chain combines TRBV5-1 with TRBJ2-3; 14 bases line up with TRBD2. CDR1 and CDR2 from the germline V gene are SGHRS and YFSETQ. This CDR3 has 17 residues. J lost 0 bases, V lost 2 bases, and 2 bases had no gene match. CDR3 protein: CASSFGTSGGSTDTQYF. CDR3 bases: TGCGCCAGCAGCTTCGGGACTAGCGGGGGAAGCACAGATACGCAGTATTTT.

The chain has TRBV13 and TRBJ2-7; 11 positions agree with TRBD2. The J segment lost 2 bases and the V segment lost 5 bases, leaving 5 bases of the junction unmatched. Looked up from germline, CDR1 is PRHDT and CDR2 is FYEKMQ (reference sequence). The CDR3 is 15 residues long. DNA of the CDR3: TGTGCCAGCAGCCCTGGGACTAGCGGTACCTACGAGCAGTACTTC. This sequence encodes CASSPGTSGTYEQYF. The full variable domain, in which reference TRBV13 and TRBJ2-7 provide the parts outside the CDR3, is AAGVIQSPRHLIKEKRETATLKCYPIPRHDTVYWYQQGPGQDPQFLISFYEKMQSDKGSIPDRFSAQQFSDYHSELNMSSLELGDSALYFCASSPGTSGTYEQYFGPGTRLTVT.

V and J are TRBV7-2 and TRBJ1-4, with D hard to call. The CDR3 totals 16 residues. In germline, CDR1 is SGHTA, CDR2 FQGNSA. V gave up 5 bases and J gave up 7 bases, with 20 bases separating them. The CDR3 DNA sequence: TGTGCCAGCAGCGCCGGCCCGCGGAGGGTGGGTGAAAAACTGTTTTTT. Its translation is CASSAGPRRVGEKLFF.

The CDR3 sequence: CASSYDTTNEKLFF. In DNA form, the CDR3 reads TGTGCCAGCAGCTATGATACAACTAATGAAAAACTGTTTTTT. The chain links TRBV6-5 to TRBJ1-4; D is uncertain. Germline V lookup: CDR1 MNHEY, CDR2 SVGAGI. The CDR3 sequence is 14 residues long. Trimming stripped 6 bases from V and 0 bases from J, with 8 bases between.

This chain links TRBV5-1 with TRBJ2-1; D is unclear. This CDR3 is built from 15 residues. Germline assignment: CDR1 SGHRS and CDR2 YFSETQ. Trimming left V 0 bases short and J 2 bases short, with 9 bases between. CDR3 in DNA: TGCGCCAGCAGCTTGGGGCTAGATGCCTACAATGAGCAGTTCTTC. Its translation is CASSLGLDAYNEQFF.

This chain links TRBV29-1 with TRBJ2-7; 11 nucleotides agree with TRBD1. Germline CDR1 reads SQVTM; CDR2 reads ANQGSEA. The CDR3 consists of 13 residues. V dropped 7 bases and J dropped 7; count of bases not matched to a gene: 9. CDR3 nucleotide sequence: TGCAGCGCCGATGGACAGGGGGCGGGAGAGCAGTACTTC. This translates into CSADGQGAGEQYF.

Comment on this clone: This CDR3 is also generated by other DNA sequences in the sample. V usage is TRBV7-3 and J usage is TRBJ1-2; 8 bases agree with TRBD1. With V trimmed by 4 bases and J by 5 bases, 3 bases remained unmatched. Germline assignment: CDR1 SGHTA and CDR2 FQGTGA. The CDR3 runs 13 residues. Here the CDR3 DNA reads TGTGCCAGCAGCTCCGGACAGGGATATGGCTACACCTTC. Amino acid sequence: CASSSGQGYGYTF. Full variable domain (rest looked up from reference TRBV7-3 and TRBJ1-2): GAGVSQTPSNKVTEKGKYVELRCDPISGHTALYWYRQSLGQGPEFLIYFQGTGAADDSGLPNDRFFAVRPEGSVSTLKIQRTERGDSAVYLCASSSGQGYGYTFGSGTRLTVV.

This chain joins TRBV19 and TRBJ2-3, with TRBD2 as a possible D gene (5 bases). The germline gives CDR1 LNHDA, CDR2 SQIVND (reference sequence). Trimming stripped 5 bases from V and 6 bases from J, with 12 bases between. The CDR3 loop spans 13 amino acids. The CDR3 region is CASSPGYGDTQYF. The DNA of the CDR3 is TGTGCCAGTAGTCCGGGGTATGGGGATACGCAGTATTTT. Together with reference TRBV19 and TRBJ2-3, the CDR3 gives the full variable domain: DGGITQSPKYLFRKEGQNVTLSCEQNLNHDAMYWYRQDPGQGLRLIYYSQIVNDFQKGDIAEGYSVSREKKESFPLTVTSAQKNPTAFYLCASSPGYGDTQYFGPGTRLTVL.